Listed below are T cell receptor beta chains from one sample, sequenced in a study of T cell changes during pregnancy in multiple sclerosis. Repertoires were generated with immunoSEQ multiplex PCR, while TCRdb's copy carries only in-frame clones and drops some. The top ten hold 2% to 2.5% of the sample, which has tens of thousands of clones, around 94% seen once. This specimen consisted of peripheral blood, obtained after pregnancy. These receptors were collected from a female donor with multiple sclerosis, enrolled in a pregnancy study. The conserved cysteine and the conserved F or W are not part of the CDR3 here. The order of the fields is J gene, V gene, CDR3 protein.

TRBJ2-7 TRBV6-5 ASSYFGTGYFYEQY
TRBJ1-4 TRBV11-2 ASSPLGTNEKLF
TRBJ1-5 TRBV4-3 ASSQAAGRNQPQH
TRBJ2-2 TRBV14 ASSHEGQATGELF
TRBJ2-3 TRBV4-2 ASSQARAGGPGDTQY
TRBJ2-7 TRBV19 ASSIETGPYEQY
TRBJ2-7 TRBV4-1 ASSQEQYSYEQY
TRBJ1-1 TRBV6-1 ASSESGNTEAF
TRBJ1-1 TRBV7-8 ASSVDREGAF
TRBJ2-1 TRBV6-1 ASSEGGLAVGEQF
TRBJ1-2 TRBV25-1 ASSEYEGFGGYT
TRBJ1-3 TRBV7-2 ASSLASGGGNTIY
TRBJ2-2 TRBV9 ASSVLRDANTGELF
TRBJ2-5 TRBV30 AWSTGTSGEGETQY
TRBJ2-5 TRBV5-1 ASSLQGEETQY
TRBJ2-5 TRBV5-1 ASSLADRRGETQY
TRBJ2-5 TRBV6-5 ASSYGPSETQY
TRBJ1-1 TRBV7-2 ASSTQPTGMNTEAF
TRBJ1-1 TRBV19 ASNLGGRDEAF
TRBJ2-1 TRBV5-8 ASSSGQGDNEQF
TRBJ1-2 TRBV6-6 ASSYAGTYGYT
TRBJ2-7 TRBV5-6 ASTLREGFNEQY
TRBJ1-2 TRBV6-1 ASSETAWNYGYT
TRBJ2-4 TRBV29-1 SVERIERGHGKNIQY
TRBJ1-4 TRBV4-3 ASSQDQGAHYANEKLF
TRBJ2-7 TRBV19 ASSKGQSRVSEQY
TRBJ1-2 TRBV6-1 ASSGLNYGYT
TRBJ2-1 TRBV27 ASSLDDRTWVSLNEQF